The 18 T cell receptor beta chains below all came from one sample that was sequenced in a study of blood T cell repertoires in COVID-19. The protocol was immunoSEQ multiplex PCR, while the TCRdb copy is restricted to in-frame clones and leaves out a portion. The sample contains a few hundred thousand clones, about 85% of which appear only once. The sequencing sample was made of peripheral blood. The receptors were gathered from a man aged 25 to 40 who had recovered from COVID-19.

This clone was observed a handful of times. V is TRBV3-1 (or the pseudogene TRBV3-2) and J is TRBJ1-6; possible D gene TRBD1, 5 bases. The germline V gene encodes CDR1 LGHDT and CDR2 YNNKEL (reference sequence). Between the trimmed V and J ends, which lost 2 bases and 7 bases, there was a span of 9 bases. The CDR3 is made up of 14 amino acids. The CDR3 reads CASSQLTENSPLHF. The CDR3 nucleotides read TGTGCCAGCAGCCAATTGACAGAGAATTCACCCCTCCACTTT.

V and J are TRBV5-5 and TRBJ1-2; TRBD1 aligns across 9 bases. The ends lost 4 bases at V and 3 bases at J; junction bases unmatched: 4. This CDR3 has 14 residues. Looked up from germline, CDR1 is SGHKS and CDR2 is YYEKEE (reference sequence). The CDR3 region is CASSPTGGDYGYTF. The CDR3 DNA is TGTGCCAGCAGCCCGACAGGGGGTGACTATGGCTACACCTTC.

The chain uses TRBV3-1 (or the pseudogene TRBV3-2) and TRBJ1-4; tentatively, D is TRBD1 (6 bases). With 3 bases removed from V and 8 bases from J, the gap between germline ends came to 10 bases. The CDR3 is 13 amino acids. CDR1 is LGHDT and CDR2 is YNNKEL in the germline V gene (reference sequence). CDR3 sequence: CASSQGAGEKLFF. CDR3 nucleotide sequence: TGTGCCAGCAGCCAGGGGGCAGGGGAAAAACTGTTTTTT.

The chain uses TRBV7-8 and TRBJ1-1; TRBD1 matches 9 bases. V shed 10 bases, J shed 6 bases, and the junction held 3 bases outside the gene matches. The germline gives CDR1 SGHVS, CDR2 FQNEAQ. This CDR3 comprises 11 residues. The CDR3 loop is CATGQGPEAFF. CDR3 sequence (DNA): TGTGCCACTGGACAGGGGCCTGAAGCTTTCTTT.

The V and J genes are TRBV7-3 and TRBJ2-7, with D possibly TRBD2 on 5 matching bases. V gave up 8 bases and J gave up 3 bases, with 17 bases separating them. Germline CDR1 is SGHTA and CDR2 is FQGTGA. There are 14 residues in the CDR3. CDR3 bases: TGTGCCAGCCCCCCGCAGCCGGGGAACTACGAGCAGTACTTC. Protein: CASPPQPGNYEQYF.

The chain uses TRBV10-3 and TRBJ2-7; weak D call: TRBD2 (6 bases). This CDR3 is 12 amino acids long. The V gene's germline CDR1 is ENHRY and CDR2 SYGVKD. V shed 10 bases and J shed 2 bases, with 12 bases lying between them. CDR3 in amino acids: CASGTATYEQYV. The DNA for the CDR3 is TGTGCCAGCGGGACTGCGACCTACGAGCAGTACGTC.

The V call is TRBV2, the J call TRBJ1-3, with TRBD1 identical over 7 bases. There are 16 residues in the CDR3. The junction had 3 bases not matched to a gene; V was cut back by 1 base and J by 0 bases. Germline lookup yields CDR1 SNHLY and CDR2 FYNNEI. DNA for the CDR3: TGTGCCAGCAGTGAAGAGACAGGGCACTCTGGAAACACCATATATTTT. Protein sequence: CASSEETGHSGNTIYF.

This chain connects TRBV6-5 to TRBJ2-2; perhaps TRBD1 as D (5 bases). V gave up 0 bases and J gave up 5 bases, with 10 bases separating them. The CDR3 contains 15 residues. Germline V gene sequence: CDR1 MNHEY, CDR2 SVGAGI. The CDR3 protein is CASSYSSRATGELFF. CDR3 sequence (DNA): TGTGCCAGCAGTTACTCGTCCAGGGCTACCGGGGAGCTGTTTTTT.

The chain links TRBV5-1 to TRBJ2-7; 7 nucleotides agree with TRBD1. The CDR3 has 15 amino acids. Germline V CDR1 and CDR2: SGHRS, YFSETQ. The V and J ends lost 0 bases and 1 base, in that order; junction bases with no gene match: 4. The CDR3 sequence: CASSLEQGRSYEQYF. The CDR3 bases are TGCGCCAGCAGCTTGGAACAGGGGCGGTCCTACGAGCAGTACTTC.

The chain links TRBV7-3 to TRBJ2-3; TRBD1 agrees at 9 bases. With 2 bases clipped from V and 2 bases from J, the junction kept 2 bases outside the gene matches. The CDR3 loop spans 15 amino acids. Germline lookup yields CDR1 SGHTA and CDR2 FQGTGA. CDR3 DNA sequence: TGTGCCAGCAGCTTAGGGGACAGGGACACAGATACGCAGTATTTT. It yields the protein CASSLGDRDTDTQYF.

The chain links TRBV6-5 to TRBJ1-6, with TRBD1 matching over 11 bases. Trimming cost V 8 bases and J 7 bases; bases outside gene matches: 7. The CDR3 has 15 residues. Germline CDR1 is MNHEY and CDR2 is SVGAGI. CDR3 sequence: CASGGQGAPNSPLHF. CDR3 DNA: TGTGCCAGCGGAGGACAGGGGGCGCCGAATTCACCCCTCCACTTT.

The V call is TRBV7-8, the J call TRBJ2-5; 12 positions match TRBD2. V shed 7 bases, J shed 2 bases, and the junction held 11 bases outside the gene matches. The CDR3 spans 17 residues. CDR1 and CDR2 from the germline V gene are SGHVS and FQNEAQ. The CDR3 spells CASTGLAGLGGQETQYF. CDR3 DNA: TGTGCCAGCACGGGACTAGCGGGCTTGGGAGGACAAGAGACCCAGTACTTC. Complete variable domain (other parts from reference TRBV7-8 and TRBJ2-5): GAGVSQSPRYKVAKRGQDVALRCDPISGHVSLFWYQQALGQGPEFLTYFQNEAQLDKSGLPSDRFFAERPEGSVSTLKIQRTQQEDSAVYLCASTGLAGLGGQETQYFGPGTRLLVL.

The chain recombines TRBV2 with TRBJ2-3; D unresolved. The CDR3 sequence is 12 residues long. Between the trimmed V and J ends, which lost 2 bases and 5 bases, there was a span of 5 bases. Germline CDR1 and CDR2: SNHLY and FYNNEI. This chain's CDR3 is CASSELGDTQYF. Here the CDR3 DNA reads TGTGCCAGCAGTGAACTCGGAGATACGCAGTATTTT.

This chain joins TRBV5-1 and TRBJ2-5; 10 bases align to TRBD2. After removal of 5 bases from V and 5 bases from J, the junction contained 9 bases not matched to a gene. The CDR3 covers 15 residues. Germline CDR1 and CDR2: SGHRS and YFSETQ. CDR3 sequence: CASREAGGPFETQYF. CDR3 DNA: TGCGCCAGCAGGGAAGCGGGGGGGCCTTTCGAGACCCAGTACTTC.

DNA for the CDR3: TGTGCCAGCAGTGAACATGTGGACACGGGTCAGCCCCAGCATTTT. Translation gives CASSEHVDTGQPQHF. J is TRBJ1-5 and V is TRBV6-1, with D perhaps TRBD1 (5 bases). The CDR3 consists of 15 residues. Trimming pared 2 bases from V and 6 bases from J, leaving 14 bases between. Germline assignment: CDR1 MNHNS and CDR2 SASEGT.

The V gene is TRBV27, the J gene TRBJ1-4, with 8 positions matching TRBD1. Per germline, CDR1 MNHEY and CDR2 SMNVEV (reference sequence). The J segment lost 6 bases and the V segment lost 7 bases, leaving 7 bases of the junction unmatched. CDR3 length equals 14 residues. Here the CDR3 reads CASKSRRGHEKLFF. CDR3 in DNA: TGTGCCAGCAAAAGCCGCAGGGGGCATGAAAAACTGTTTTTT.

The chain employs TRBV2 and TRBJ1-5, with 10 bases lining up with TRBD1. Germline V lookup: CDR1 SNHLY, CDR2 FYNNEI. The CDR3 is 14 residues long. J was trimmed by 4 bases and V by 8 bases; bases with no gene match: 5. The CDR3 nucleotides read TGTGCCAGCCAGACAGGGGGCTCTAATCAGCCCCAGCATTTT. It codes for CASQTGGSNQPQHF.

This rearrangement joins TRBV27 to TRBJ1-4; the match to TRBD1 covers 9 bases. The CDR3 spans 14 residues. Unmatched junction bases numbered 4, after V lost 4 bases and J lost 7 bases. Germline CDR1 and CDR2: MNHEY and SMNVEV (reference sequence). For the CDR3, the DNA is TGTGCCAGCAGTTGGACAGGGGTGACTGAAAAACTGTTTTTT. Amino acid sequence: CASSWTGVTEKLFF.